Presented here are 27 T cell receptor beta chains from one specimen sequenced in a study of human T cells and chemical hapten exposure. TCRdb re-called the 5' RACE reads through MiXCR, storing one row per CDR3 protein. In the table there are under 100,000 distinct CDR3 sequences, approximately 15% of which are singletons. RNA extraction used unfractionated whole blood as the source of total RNA. These receptors all stem from a female donor in good health.

This clonotype occurred a few times. J is TRBJ2-1 and V is TRBV5-1; possibly TRBD1 for D (6 bases). This CDR3 spans 15 amino acids. The V end was cut by 0 bases, the J end by 0 bases, with 7 bases between. Germline assignment: CDR1 SGHRS and CDR2 YFSETQ. For the CDR3, the DNA is TGCGCCAGCAGCTTGGCGACAGGCTCCTACAATGAGCAGTTCTTC. Protein product: CASSLATGSYNEQFF.

This chain connects TRBV16 to TRBJ1-2; D unresolved. Trimming took off 2 bases at V and 4 bases at J, with 11 bases between the two ends. The germline V gene has CDR1 KGHSY and CDR2 FQNENV. This CDR3 spans 14 amino acids. CDR3 bases: TGTGCCAGCAGCCAAGACTTCAGGAGCTATGGCTACACCTTC. It translates to CASSQDFRSYGYTF.

This clonotype was counted only a few times. The chain employs TRBV29-1 and TRBJ2-7; D may match TRBD1 or TRBD2 (5 bases each). This CDR3 has 13 amino acids. V was pared by 1 base and J by 7 bases, with 14 bases between. Germline loops: CDR1 SQVTM, CDR2 ANQGSEA. CDR3 in amino acids: CSVEVQSGSEQYF. CDR3 DNA sequence: TGCAGCGTTGAAGTACAGTCAGGGAGTGAGCAGTACTTC.

The gene calls are TRBV2 and TRBJ1-1; D perhaps matches TRBD1 (6 bases). This CDR3 contains 13 residues. The germline V gene encodes CDR1 SNHLY and CDR2 FYNNEI. V gave up 7 bases and J gave up 6 bases, with 15 bases separating them. The CDR3 DNA follows: TGTGCCAGCAACAGGGAGGCGAATTCTGAAGCTTTCTTT. Residues: CASNREANSEAFF.

This clonotype was recorded at least ten times. This chain links TRBV5-1 with TRBJ2-3, with 7 nucleotides matching TRBD1. CDR3 length equals 14 residues. Germline-derived CDR1 and CDR2 are SGHRS and YFSETQ. J was trimmed by 6 bases and V by 0 bases; bases with no gene match: 4. CDR3 coding DNA: TGCGCCAGCAGCTTGGAGGCAGGGGGTGATACGCAGTATTTT. Amino acids: CASSLEAGGDTQYF.

This clonotype has only a few counts. The chain joins TRBV7-9 to TRBJ2-1; 7 bases are shared with TRBD1. This CDR3 contains 16 residues. CDR1 is SEHNR and CDR2 is FQNEAQ in the germline V gene (reference sequence). J lost 7 bases, V lost 3 bases, and 12 bases had no gene match. Here the CDR3 DNA reads TGTGCCAGCAGCTTCAGACCGGGACAGCCGCCGAATGAGCAGTTCTTC. It yields the protein CASSFRPGQPPNEQFF. Using reference TRBV7-9 and TRBJ2-1 for the parts outside the CDR3, the full variable domain is DTGVSQNPRHKITKRGQNVTFRCDPISEHNRLYWYRQTLGQGPEFLTYFQNEAQLEKSRLLSDRFSAERPKGSFSTLEIQRTEQGDSAMYLCASSFRPGQPPNEQFFGPGTRLTVL.

J is TRBJ2-5 and V is TRBV11-2, with D uncertain. The germline gives CDR1 SGHAT, CDR2 FQNNGV. V lost 2 bases and J 4 bases, leaving 11 bases between the germline ends. This CDR3 is 14 amino acids long. CDR3 sequence: CASSLPGRLETQYF. The DNA for the CDR3 is TGTGCCAGCAGCTTACCTGGTCGTTTAGAGACCCAGTACTTC.

The V and J genes are TRBV18 and TRBJ1-5; D unclear. CDR1 KGHSH and CDR2 LQKENI come from the germline V gene. The V end lost 1 base, the J end lost 4 bases, and 8 bases lay between the germline ends. There are 14 residues in the CDR3. In DNA form, the CDR3 reads TGTGCCAGCTCACCACAAGGGTTTAATCAGCCCCAGCATTTT. It translates to CASSPQGFNQPQHF.

The gene calls are TRBV4-2 and TRBJ2-5, with D maybe TRBD2 (6 bases). The ends were cut back, 1 base at V and 7 bases at J, with 16 bases in the middle. This CDR3 region has 15 residues. From germline, CDR1 is LGHNA and CDR2 YNFKEQ. CDR3: CASSQVSGPGGTQYF. The CDR3 nucleotides are TGTGCCAGCAGCCAAGTCTCTGGCCCCGGGGGGACCCAGTACTTC.

The chain recombines TRBV7-9 with TRBJ1-5; 8 bases fit TRBD1. The CDR3 length is 15 residues. CDR1 and CDR2 (germline): SEHNR, FQNEAQ (reference sequence). Trimming removed 3 bases from V and 0 bases from J; junction bases left unmatched: 1. CDR3 sequence: CASSLGTGSNQPQHF. For the CDR3, the DNA is TGTGCCAGCAGCTTGGGGACAGGTAGCAATCAGCCCCAGCATTTT.

The V and J genes are TRBV5-6 and TRBJ1-5; 9 bases align to TRBD1. Germline V CDR1 and CDR2: SGHDT, YYEEEE. The CDR3 spans 16 residues. V dropped 4 bases and J dropped 3; count of bases not matched to a gene: 8. The CDR3, as DNA: TGTGCCAGCAGCCCCTCCGGGACAGGGTACAATCAGCCCCAGCATTTT. Protein sequence: CASSPSGTGYNQPQHF.

This clonotype was detected a few times. V usage is TRBV7-2 and J usage is TRBJ2-7; tentatively, D is TRBD2 (6 bases). This CDR3 is 16 amino acids long. Per the germline V gene, CDR1 is SGHTA and CDR2 is FQGNSA. V lost 0 bases and J lost 6, with 18 bases in between. In nucleotides, the CDR3 is TGTGCCAGCAGCTTAGCCGTTAGCGGACTGGCTTCCGAGCAGTACTTC. Protein: CASSLAVSGLASEQYF.

This clonotype was detected a few times. J is TRBJ1-1 and V is TRBV20-1, with no clear D. Germline CDR1 reads DFQATT; CDR2 reads SNEGSKA (reference sequence). The CDR3 loop spans 11 amino acids. Trimming took off 6 bases at V and 5 bases at J, with 10 bases between the two ends. The CDR3 loop reads CSAIRGTEAFF. CDR3 nucleotides: TGCAGTGCCATCCGAGGGACTGAAGCTTTCTTT.

The chain is built from TRBV7-2 and TRBJ1-1; TRBD1 is a possible D gene (5 bases). Germline V gene sequence: CDR1 SGHTA, CDR2 FQGNSA. This CDR3 has 14 residues. The germline V and J ends were trimmed by 2 bases and 1 base, with 8 bases remaining between them. CDR3 in amino acids: CASSLSRGNTEAFF. CDR3 coding DNA: TGTGCCAGCAGCTTAAGTAGGGGGAACACTGAAGCTTTCTTT.

This sequence joins TRBV12-3 or TRBV12-4 and TRBJ2-7; D is possibly TRBD1 or TRBD2 (5 bases each). Between the trimmed V and J ends, which lost 4 bases and 3 bases, there was a span of 16 bases. This CDR3 has 15 residues. The CDR3 reads CASSSPGPTLYEQYF. In DNA, the CDR3 is TGTGCCAGCAGTTCGCCGGGACCTACGCTCTACGAGCAGTACTTC.

In this sample, this clonotype turned up a few times. The chain carries TRBV6-1 and TRBJ1-3; tentative D call: TRBD1 (5 bases). The CDR3 spans 13 residues. Germline values: CDR1 MNHNS, CDR2 SASEGT. With 6 bases removed from V and 4 bases from J, the gap between germline ends came to 10 bases. Here the CDR3 reads CASRDHRGNTIYF. CDR3 in DNA: TGTGCCAGCAGGGATCACAGGGGAAACACCATATATTTT.

The chain links TRBV2 to TRBJ2-5, with TRBD1 matching 8 bases. The germline gives CDR1 SNHLY, CDR2 FYNNEI. This CDR3 contains 14 residues. With 5 bases clipped from V and 2 bases from J, the junction kept 4 bases outside the gene matches. CDR3 DNA: TGTGCCAGCAGTCCGGACAGGGCTCAAGAGACCCAGTACTTC. Translated, it gives CASSPDRAQETQYF. Full variable domain (missing parts from reference TRBV2 and TRBJ2-5): EPEVTQTPSHQVTQMGQEVILRCVPISNHLYFYWYRQILGQKVEFLVSFYNNEISEKSEIFDDQFSVERPDGSNFTLKIRSTKLEDSAMYFCASSPDRAQETQYFGPGTRLLVL.

This clonotype has more than one count but fewer than ten. The chain links TRBV5-6 to TRBJ1-3; 7 nucleotides line up with TRBD1. Looked up from germline, CDR1 is SGHDT and CDR2 is YYEEEE. V shed 0 bases and J 3 bases; nucleotides not matched to a gene: 3. This CDR3 has 15 residues. CDR3 sequence: CASSLGTGLGNTIYF. For the CDR3, the DNA is TGTGCCAGCAGCTTGGGGACAGGACTTGGAAACACCATATATTTT.

This clonotype was observed many times. V and J are TRBV6-4 and TRBJ2-1; a possible D gene is TRBD2 (6 bases). The CDR3 runs 16 residues. The V gene's germline CDR1 is MRHNA and CDR2 SNTAGT. Trimming left V 0 bases short and J 8 bases short, with 17 bases between. The CDR3 sequence is CASSDSMLSERDEQFF. Here the CDR3 DNA reads TGTGCCAGCAGTGACTCGATGCTATCAGAGCGGGATGAGCAGTTCTTC.

This clonotype has more than one count but fewer than ten. The chain has TRBV7-2 and TRBJ1-6; 7 bases are a match to TRBD1. V shed 2 bases and J 5 bases; nucleotides not matched to a gene: 3. The CDR3 extends over 15 amino acids. CDR1 SGHTA and CDR2 FQGNSA come from the germline V gene. The CDR3, as DNA: TGTGCCAGCAGCTTACAGGGGGGGGATAATTCACCCCTCCACTTT. Its translation: CASSLQGGDNSPLHF.

The chain is built from TRBV6-5 and TRBJ1-1, with D possibly being TRBD1 (5 bases). The CDR3 spans 13 residues. V lost 6 bases and J lost 3, with 11 bases in between. Germline loops: CDR1 MNHEY, CDR2 SVGAGI. Here the CDR3 DNA reads TGTGCCAGCAGGTGGGGGAGAGACACTGAAGCTTTCTTT. Its protein is CASRWGRDTEAFF.

This clonotype occurred a few times. This chain joins TRBV20-1 and TRBJ2-1; tentative D call: TRBD2 (5 bases). The CDR3 is 14 amino acids. V was trimmed by 3 bases and J by 0 bases, leaving 9 bases between them. The germline V gene encodes CDR1 DFQATT and CDR2 SNEGSKA (reference sequence). The CDR3 loop reads CSASGTSSYNEQFF. CDR3 DNA sequence: TGCAGTGCTAGCGGAACTAGCTCCTACAATGAGCAGTTCTTC.

This clonotype was seen a few times. The genes are TRBV2 and TRBJ2-3; perhaps TRBD2 as D (5 bases). Germline CDR1 reads SNHLY; CDR2 reads FYNNEI. The CDR3 loop spans 15 amino acids. The V end was cut by 6 bases, the J end by 0 bases, with 13 bases between. The CDR3 spells CASSVEAVSTDTQYF. DNA of the CDR3: TGTGCCAGCAGCGTGGAGGCGGTTAGCACAGATACGCAGTATTTT.

This clonotype was seen more than once but under ten times. CDR3: CASSLEGAGANVLTF. The CDR3 coding sequence is TGTGCCAGCAGCTTAGAGGGGGCAGGGGCCAACGTCCTGACTTTC. This sequence joins TRBV7-2 and TRBJ2-6; the match to TRBD1 covers 7 bases. J gave up 4 bases and V 1 base, and 1 base lay outside the gene matches. Germline V gene data show CDR1 as SGHTA and CDR2 as FQGNSA. This CDR3 comprises 15 residues.

CDR3 region: CASSPRDWSYEQYF. The CDR3 DNA is TGTGCCAGCAGTCCCCGGGACTGGTCCTACGAGCAGTACTTC. The chain joins TRBV28 to TRBJ2-7; D is perhaps TRBD2 (6 bases). The CDR3 is made up of 14 amino acids. With 5 bases removed from V and 1 base from J, the gap between germline ends came to 12 bases. Germline CDR1 and CDR2: MDHEN and SYDVKM.

V is TRBV5-6 and J is TRBJ1-2; maybe TRBD1 (5 bases). The V gene lost 5 bases and the J gene lost 2 bases, with 13 bases spanning the gap. The CDR3 is 14 residues long. Germline CDR1 SGHDT, CDR2 YYEEEE. The CDR3 reads CASSSGTLNYGYTF. CDR3 nucleotide sequence: TGTGCCAGCAGTTCAGGGACCCTCAACTATGGCTACACCTTC.

This clonotype has just a few counts. The V call is TRBV13, the J call TRBJ1-1; 7 nucleotides match TRBD1. V dropped 4 bases and J dropped 5; count of bases not matched to a gene: 4. Germline CDR1 reads PRHDT; CDR2 reads FYEKMQ (reference sequence). CDR3 length: 13 residues. The CDR3 loop reads CASSSARGTEAFF. In DNA, the CDR3 is TGTGCCAGCAGCTCTGCCAGGGGGACTGAAGCTTTCTTT.